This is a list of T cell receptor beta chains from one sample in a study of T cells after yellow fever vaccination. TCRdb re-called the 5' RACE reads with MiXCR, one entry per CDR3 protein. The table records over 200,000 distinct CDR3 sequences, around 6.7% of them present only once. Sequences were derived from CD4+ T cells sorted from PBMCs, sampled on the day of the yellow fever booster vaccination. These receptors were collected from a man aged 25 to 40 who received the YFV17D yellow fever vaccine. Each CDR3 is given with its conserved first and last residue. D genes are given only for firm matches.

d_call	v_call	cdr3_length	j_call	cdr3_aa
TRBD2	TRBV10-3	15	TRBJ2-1	CAIRGGGEGYNEQFF
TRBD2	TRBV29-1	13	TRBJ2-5	CSVWASGRETQYF
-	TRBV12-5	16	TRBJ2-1	CASGLVLRVGNNEQFF
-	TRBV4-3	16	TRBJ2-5	CASSQDRDTGQETLYF
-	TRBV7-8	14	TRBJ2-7	CASSLSRDEYEQYF
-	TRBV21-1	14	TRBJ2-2	CASSPAGDTGELFF
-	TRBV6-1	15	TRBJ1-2	CASSDVFGESYGYTF
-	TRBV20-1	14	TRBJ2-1	CSASTSRAYNEQFF
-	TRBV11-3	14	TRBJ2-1	CARGVRTAYNEQFF
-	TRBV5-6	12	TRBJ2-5	CASSFYQETQYF
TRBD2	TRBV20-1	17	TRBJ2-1	CSARDRGAASGYNEQFF
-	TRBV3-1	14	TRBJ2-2	CASSQAQGPGELFF
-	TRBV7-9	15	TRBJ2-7	CASSLLGRGSYEQYF
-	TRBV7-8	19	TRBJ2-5	CASSRNQVGGKLGQETQYF
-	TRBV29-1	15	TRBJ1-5	CSVAGGILGNQPQHF
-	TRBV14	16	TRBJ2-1	CASSQDGGLTGDEQFF
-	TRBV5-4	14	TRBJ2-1	CASSLTQSYNEQFF
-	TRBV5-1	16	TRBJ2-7	CASSLASGGALSEQYF
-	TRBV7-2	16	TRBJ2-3	CASSLRSGSLTDTQYF
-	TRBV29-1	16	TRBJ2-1	CSVRSGAQASYNEQFF
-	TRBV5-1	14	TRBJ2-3	CASSFRLFTDTQYF
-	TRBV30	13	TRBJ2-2	CAWSVQGTGELFF